Shown below are 10 T cell receptor beta chains from a single sample sequenced in a study of shared clonotypes between healthy human individuals. Profiled with immunoSEQ multiplex PCR; TCRdb holds only in-frame clones, not every one. Of around 1.5 million clones listed, 95% to 99% are singletons. The specimen sequenced was naive CD4+ T cells sorted from blood. The subset: CD45RA+ positively selected. These receptors came from a man aged 25-40 years in good health.

V usage is TRBV20-1 and J usage is TRBJ2-5, with D uncertain. The CDR3 is made up of 11 amino acids. CDR1 and CDR2 from the germline V gene are DFQATT and SNEGSKA (reference sequence). Trimming took off 6 bases at V and 5 bases at J, with 10 bases between the two ends. CDR3 in DNA: TGCAGTGCCCCGGGTTATGAGACCCAGTACTTC. It codes for CSAPGYETQYF.

The chain joins TRBV25-1 to TRBJ2-2, with TRBD2 matching over 11 bases. J lost 2 bases, V lost 6 bases, and 11 bases had no gene match. From germline, CDR1 is MGHDK and CDR2 SYGVNS. The CDR3 is 18 residues long. CDR3 DNA: TGTGCCAGCAGACCCCCCACTAGCGGGAGTCCCAACACCGGGGAGCTGTTTTTT. This gives the protein CASRPPTSGSPNTGELFF.

The rearrangement joins TRBV11-2 to TRBJ2-2; no clear D. This CDR3 is built from 15 residues. V lost 3 bases to trimming and J lost 1 base, with 9 bases between them. In germline, CDR1 is SGHAT, CDR2 FQNNGV. In nucleotides, the CDR3 is TGTGCCAGCAGCTTTGGCAGATGGAACACCGGGGAGCTGTTTTTT. This translates into CASSFGRWNTGELFF. Looking up the rest from reference TRBV11-2 and TRBJ2-2 gives the full variable domain: EAGVAQSPRYKIIEKRQSVAFWCNPISGHATLYWYQQILGQGPKLLIQFQNNGVVDDSQLPKDRFSAERLKGVDSTLKIQPAKLEDSAVYLCASSFGRWNTGELFFGEGSRLTVL.

J is TRBJ2-2 and V is TRBV29-1, with 9 bases matching TRBD1. The CDR3 contains 14 residues. Per germline, CDR1 SQVTM and CDR2 ANQGSEA. The V segment lost 4 bases and the J segment 1 base; nucleotides outside the gene matches: 1. The DNA for the CDR3 is TGCAGCGTTGTGGACAGGGGGAACACCGGGGAGCTGTTTTTT. Amino acid sequence: CSVVDRGNTGELFF.

V and J are TRBV7-2 and TRBJ1-5, with no clear D. V lost 1 base, J lost 5 bases, and 6 bases lay in between. CDR3 size: 13 residues. Germline V gene lookup returns CDR1 SGHTA and CDR2 FQGNSA. The CDR3 nucleotides are TGTGCCAGCAGCTTAGGGACGGATCAGCCCCAGCATTTT. This codes for CASSLGTDQPQHF.

This chain joins TRBV6-5 and TRBJ1-2; 7 bases match TRBD1. The CDR3 covers 16 residues. Looked up from germline, CDR1 is MNHEY and CDR2 is SVGAGI. Trimming at V came to 2 bases and at J to 3 bases, leaving 9 bases not matched to a gene. CDR3: CASSYRGQREHYGYTF. The DNA for the CDR3 is TGTGCCAGCAGTTACCGGGGACAGAGGGAGCACTATGGCTACACCTTC.

The chain combines TRBV5-4 with TRBJ2-1; a possible D gene is TRBD2 (5 bases). Trimming left V 4 bases short and J 2 bases short, with 13 bases between. The CDR3 is made up of 15 amino acids. Germline lookup yields CDR1 SGHNT and CDR2 YYREEE (reference sequence). The CDR3: CASSPGLTTYNEQFF. DNA for the CDR3: TGTGCCAGCAGCCCAGGACTGACTACCTACAATGAGCAGTTCTTC.

The chain couples TRBV9 to TRBJ2-1; possibly TRBD2 for D (5 bases). The CDR3 is 13 amino acids. The germline gives CDR1 SGDLS, CDR2 YYNGEE. V was pared by 2 bases and J by 6 bases, with 9 bases between. CDR3 in DNA: TGTGCCAGCAGCGTTTACGGACTCAATGAGCAGTTCTTC. Amino acid sequence: CASSVYGLNEQFF.

The rearrangement links TRBV18 to TRBJ1-1, with a tentative D call TRBD1 (6 bases). CDR1 is KGHSH and CDR2 is LQKENI in the germline V gene. Trimming pared 0 bases from V and 1 base from J, leaving 9 bases between. The CDR3 totals 15 residues. CDR3 nucleotide sequence: TGTGCCAGCTCACCACCGTGGGGGCAGAACACTGAAGCTTTCTTT. Encoded protein: CASSPPWGQNTEAFF.

The CDR3 reads CASSEGGGVPYNEQFF. The DNA of the CDR3 is TGCGCCAGCAGTGAAGGGGGAGGGGTACCCTACAATGAGCAGTTCTTC. The V call is TRBV10-1, the J call TRBJ2-1, with D tentatively TRBD2 (7 bases). The CDR3 is 16 amino acids. V was shortened by 3 bases and J by 2 bases, with 14 bases between the two germline ends. From germline, CDR1 is WNHNN and CDR2 SYGVQD (reference sequence).